Listed below are T cell receptor beta chains from one sample, sequenced in a study of T cell changes during pregnancy in multiple sclerosis. The table came from immunoSEQ multiplex PCR; TCRdb's copy has only in-frame clones and leaves some out. Counted here are about 34,000 clones, roughly 89% occurring once; the ten biggest clones make up roughly 3.5%. This sample comprised CD8+ T cells from peripheral blood mononuclear cells, obtained in the third trimester of pregnancy. These receptors were obtained from a female donor with multiple sclerosis, enrolled in a pregnancy study. CDR3s include the opening cysteine and the closing phenylalanine or tryptophan. The D gene is left open where the match is weak. Only part of the rows carry a size: once, few, many, or a class if the clone is expanded.

D: TRBD1; V: TRBV7-6; size: once; J: TRBJ2-7; CDR3: CASSLGGTGAPYEQYF; DNA: TGTGCCAGCAGCTTAGGGGGGACAGGGGCCCCCTACGAGCAGTACTTC
D: -; V: TRBV9; size: -; J: TRBJ1-1; CDR3: CASSVNPQGHANTEAFF; DNA: TGTGCCAGCAGCGTGAACCCACAGGGACATGCGAACACTGAAGCTTTCTTT
D: -; V: TRBV9; size: -; J: TRBJ2-2; CDR3: CASSVDRGGGELFF; DNA: TGTGCCAGCAGCGTAGACAGGGGAGGCGGGGAGCTGTTTTTT
D: -; V: TRBV27; size: -; J: TRBJ2-1; CDR3: CASSLFSYNEQFF; DNA: TGTGCCAGCAGTTTATTCAGCTACAATGAGCAGTTCTTC
D: -; V: TRBV6-6; size: -; J: TRBJ2-4; CDR3: CASNGYALGIQYF; DNA: TGTGCCAGCAACGGTTACGCCCTTGGCATTCAGTACTTC
D: -; V: TRBV6-5; size: -; J: TRBJ2-5; CDR3: CASRPIPRVPETQYF; DNA: TGTGCCAGCAGACCTATTCCCCGGGTCCCGGAGACCCAGTACTTC
D: -; V: TRBV4-3; size: -; J: TRBJ2-7; CDR3: CASSQDPLGEQYF; DNA: TGCGCCAGCAGCCAAGATCCTCTAGGCGAGCAGTACTTC
D: -; V: TRBV6-4; size: few; J: TRBJ1-1; CDR3: CASSDSMNTEAFF; DNA: TGTGCCAGCAGCGACAGCATGAACACTGAAGCTTTCTTT
D: TRBD2; V: TRBV9; size: -; J: TRBJ2-1; CDR3: CASSPEELAGGPEYNEQFF; DNA: TGTGCCAGCAGCCCCGAGGAACTAGCGGGGGGGCCGGAGTACAATGAGCAGTTCTTC
D: -; V: TRBV7-2; size: -; J: TRBJ2-1; CDR3: CASSLEGISSYNEQFF; DNA: TGTGCCAGCAGCTTAGAGGGGATTAGCTCCTACAATGAGCAGTTCTTC
D: -; V: TRBV4-3; size: -; J: TRBJ2-7; CDR3: CASSQDPSSIEQYF; DNA: TGCGCCAGCAGCCAAGATCCCTCTAGTATCGAGCAGTACTTC
D: -; V: TRBV7-3; size: -; J: TRBJ2-1; CDR3: CASSLPGQPPFF; DNA: TGTGCCAGCAGCTTACCCGGACAGCCTCCTTTCTTC
D: -; V: TRBV9; size: once; J: TRBJ1-2; CDR3: CASSGGVVGYTF; DNA: TGTGCCAGCAGCGGGGGGGTGGTTGGCTACACCTTC
D: -; V: TRBV6-5; size: -; J: TRBJ1-1; CDR3: CASSYGREAFF; DNA: TGTGCCAGCAGTTACGGGAGAGAAGCTTTCTTT